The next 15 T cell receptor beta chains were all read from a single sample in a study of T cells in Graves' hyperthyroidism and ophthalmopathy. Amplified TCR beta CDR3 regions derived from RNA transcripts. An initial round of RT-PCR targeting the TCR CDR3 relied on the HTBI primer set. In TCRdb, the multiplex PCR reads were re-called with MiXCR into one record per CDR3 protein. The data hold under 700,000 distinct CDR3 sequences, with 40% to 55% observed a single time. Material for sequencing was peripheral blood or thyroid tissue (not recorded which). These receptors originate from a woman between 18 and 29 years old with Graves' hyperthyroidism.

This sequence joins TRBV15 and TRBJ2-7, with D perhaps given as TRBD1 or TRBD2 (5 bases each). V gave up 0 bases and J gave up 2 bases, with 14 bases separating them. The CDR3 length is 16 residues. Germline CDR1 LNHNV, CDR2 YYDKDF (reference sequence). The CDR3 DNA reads TGTGCCACCAGCAGAGATCGAGGGGACGGAACCTACGAGCAGTACTTC. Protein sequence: CATSRDRGDGTYEQYF.

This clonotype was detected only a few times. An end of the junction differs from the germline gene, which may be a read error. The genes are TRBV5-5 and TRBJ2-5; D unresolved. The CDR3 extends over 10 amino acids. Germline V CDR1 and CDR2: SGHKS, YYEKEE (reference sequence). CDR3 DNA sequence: TGCGCCAGCAGCCAAGATCCCCAGTACTTC. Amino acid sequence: CASSQDPQYF.

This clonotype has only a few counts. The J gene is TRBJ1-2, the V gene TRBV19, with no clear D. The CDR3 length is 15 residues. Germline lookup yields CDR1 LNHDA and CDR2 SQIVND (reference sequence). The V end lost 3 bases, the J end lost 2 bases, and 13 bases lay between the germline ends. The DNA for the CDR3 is TGTGCCAGTAGTATTCTGGAAAAGCCCAACTATGGCTACACCTTC. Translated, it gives CASSILEKPNYGYTF. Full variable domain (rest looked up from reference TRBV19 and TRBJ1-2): DGGITQSPKYLFRKEGQNVTLSCEQNLNHDAMYWYRQDPGQGLRLIYYSQIVNDFQKGDIAEGYSVSREKKESFPLTVTSAQKNPTAFYLCASSILEKPNYGYTFGSGTRLTVV.

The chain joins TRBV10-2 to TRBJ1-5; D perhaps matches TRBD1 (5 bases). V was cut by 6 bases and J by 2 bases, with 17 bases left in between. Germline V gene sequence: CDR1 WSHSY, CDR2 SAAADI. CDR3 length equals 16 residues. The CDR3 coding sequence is TGCGCCAGCAGCCAAGGGATCTTGGGGGGCAATCAGCCCCAGCATTTT. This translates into CASSQGILGGNQPQHF.

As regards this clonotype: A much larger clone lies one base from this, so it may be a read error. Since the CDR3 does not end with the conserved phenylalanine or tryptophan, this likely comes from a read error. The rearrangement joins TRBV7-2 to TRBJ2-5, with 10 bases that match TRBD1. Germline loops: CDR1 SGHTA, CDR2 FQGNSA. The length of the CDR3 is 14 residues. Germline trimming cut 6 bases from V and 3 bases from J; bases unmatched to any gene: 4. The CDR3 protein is CASRTTGGKETQYV. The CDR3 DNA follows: TGTGCCAGCAGGACGACAGGGGGCAAAGAGACCCAGTACGTC.

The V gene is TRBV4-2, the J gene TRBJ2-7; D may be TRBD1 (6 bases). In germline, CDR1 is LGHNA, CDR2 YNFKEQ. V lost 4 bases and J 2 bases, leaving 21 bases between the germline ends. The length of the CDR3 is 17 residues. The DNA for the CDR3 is TGTGCCAGCAGCCCACTGGCGGCAGGGGAGTGGACCTACGAGCAGTACTTC. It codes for CASSPLAAGEWTYEQYF.

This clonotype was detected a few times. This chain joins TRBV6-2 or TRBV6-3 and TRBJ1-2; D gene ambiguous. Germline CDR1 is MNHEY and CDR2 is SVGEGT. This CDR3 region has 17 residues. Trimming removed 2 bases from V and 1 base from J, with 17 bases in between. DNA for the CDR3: TGTGCCAGCAGTTACACAACGGGGATTGCGCATAACTATGGCTACACCTTC. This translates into CASSYTTGIAHNYGYTF.

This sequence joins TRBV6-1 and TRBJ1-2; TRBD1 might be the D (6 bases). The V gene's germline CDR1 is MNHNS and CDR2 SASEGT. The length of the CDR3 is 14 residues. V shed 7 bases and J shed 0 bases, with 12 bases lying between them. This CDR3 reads CASTNRDSNYGYTF. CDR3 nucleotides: TGTGCCAGCACTAACAGGGATTCTAACTATGGCTACACCTTC.

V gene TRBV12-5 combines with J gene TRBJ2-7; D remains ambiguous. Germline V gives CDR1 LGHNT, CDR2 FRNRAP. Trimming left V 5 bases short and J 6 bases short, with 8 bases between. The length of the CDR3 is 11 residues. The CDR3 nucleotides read TGTGCTAGTGGTGACTCTGCCGAGCAGTACTTC. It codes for CASGDSAEQYF.

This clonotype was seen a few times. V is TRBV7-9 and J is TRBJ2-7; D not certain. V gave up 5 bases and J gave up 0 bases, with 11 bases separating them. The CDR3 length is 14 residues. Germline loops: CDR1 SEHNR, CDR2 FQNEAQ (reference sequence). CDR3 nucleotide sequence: TGTGCCAGCAGCCAGACAACCAGCTCCTACGAGCAGTACTTC. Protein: CASSQTTSSYEQYF.

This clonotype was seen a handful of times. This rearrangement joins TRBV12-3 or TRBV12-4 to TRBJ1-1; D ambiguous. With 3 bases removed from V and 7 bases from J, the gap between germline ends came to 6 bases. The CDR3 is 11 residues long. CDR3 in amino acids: CASSFWGEAFF. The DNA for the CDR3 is TGTGCCAGCAGTTTTTGGGGTGAAGCTTTCTTT.

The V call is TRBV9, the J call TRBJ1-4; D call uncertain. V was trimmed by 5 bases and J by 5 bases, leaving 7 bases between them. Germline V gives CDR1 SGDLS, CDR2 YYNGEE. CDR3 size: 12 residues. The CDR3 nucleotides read TGTGCCAGCAGGAGGCCAAATGAAAAACTGTTTTTT. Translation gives CASRRPNEKLFF.

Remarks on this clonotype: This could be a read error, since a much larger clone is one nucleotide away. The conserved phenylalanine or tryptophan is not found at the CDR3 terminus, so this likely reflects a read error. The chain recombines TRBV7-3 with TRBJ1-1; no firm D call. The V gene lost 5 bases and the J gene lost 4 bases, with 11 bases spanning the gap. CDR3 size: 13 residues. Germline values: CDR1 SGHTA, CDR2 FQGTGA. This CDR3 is CASSAGPSTEAFL. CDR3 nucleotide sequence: TGTGCCAGCAGCGCCGGACCAAGCACTGAAGCTTTCCTT.

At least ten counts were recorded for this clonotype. This CDR3 is CAISEVEQGGTEAFF. The CDR3 nucleotides read TGTGCCATCAGTGAGGTTGAACAGGGGGGCACTGAAGCTTTCTTT. The chain uses TRBV10-3 and TRBJ1-1; 8 bases line up with TRBD1. Germline V lookup: CDR1 ENHRY, CDR2 SYGVKD. This CDR3 contains 15 residues. V lost 2 bases to trimming and J lost 4 bases; unmatched junction nucleotides: 6.

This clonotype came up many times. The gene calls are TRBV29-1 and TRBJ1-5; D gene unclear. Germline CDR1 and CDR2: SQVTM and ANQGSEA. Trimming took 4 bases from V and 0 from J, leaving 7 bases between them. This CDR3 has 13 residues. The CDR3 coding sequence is TGCAGCGTTGGGGAATTTAGCAATCAGCCCCAGCATTTT. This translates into CSVGEFSNQPQHF.